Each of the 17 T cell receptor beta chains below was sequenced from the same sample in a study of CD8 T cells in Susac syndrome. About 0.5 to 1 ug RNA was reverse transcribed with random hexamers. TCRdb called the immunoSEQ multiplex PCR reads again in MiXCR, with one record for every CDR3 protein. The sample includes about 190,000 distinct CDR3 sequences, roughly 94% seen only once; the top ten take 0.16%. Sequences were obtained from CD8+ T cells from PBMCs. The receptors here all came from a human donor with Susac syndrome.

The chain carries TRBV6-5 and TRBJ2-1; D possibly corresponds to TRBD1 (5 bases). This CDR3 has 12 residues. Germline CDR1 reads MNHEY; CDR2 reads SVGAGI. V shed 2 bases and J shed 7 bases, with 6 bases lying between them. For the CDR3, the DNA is TGTGCCAGCAGTTACGACAGTAATGAGCAGTTCTTC. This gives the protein CASSYDSNEQFF.

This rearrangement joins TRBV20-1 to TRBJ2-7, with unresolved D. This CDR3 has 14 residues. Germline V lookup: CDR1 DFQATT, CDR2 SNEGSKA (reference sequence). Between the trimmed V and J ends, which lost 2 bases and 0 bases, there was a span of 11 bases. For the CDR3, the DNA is TGCAGTGCTAGACTGGATCGTAGCTCCTACGAGCAGTACTTC. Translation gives CSARLDRSSYEQYF.

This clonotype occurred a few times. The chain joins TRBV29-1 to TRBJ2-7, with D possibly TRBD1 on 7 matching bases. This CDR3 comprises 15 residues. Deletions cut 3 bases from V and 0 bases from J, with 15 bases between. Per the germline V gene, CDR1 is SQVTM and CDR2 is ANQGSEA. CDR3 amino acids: CSVESAGQSSYEQYF. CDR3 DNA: TGCAGCGTTGAGAGTGCGGGACAGAGCTCCTACGAGCAGTACTTC.

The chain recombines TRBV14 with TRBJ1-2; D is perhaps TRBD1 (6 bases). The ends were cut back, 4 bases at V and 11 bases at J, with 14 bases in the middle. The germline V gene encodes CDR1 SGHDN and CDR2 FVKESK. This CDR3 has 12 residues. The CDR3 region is CASSLTGKEYTF. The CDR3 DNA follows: TGTGCCAGCAGCCTAACAGGGAAAGAATACACCTTC.

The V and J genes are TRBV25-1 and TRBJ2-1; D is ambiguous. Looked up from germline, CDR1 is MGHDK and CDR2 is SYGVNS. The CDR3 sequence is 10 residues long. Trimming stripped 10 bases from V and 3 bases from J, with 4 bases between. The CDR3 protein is CATYYNEQFF. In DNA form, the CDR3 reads TGTGCCACCTACTACAATGAGCAGTTCTTC. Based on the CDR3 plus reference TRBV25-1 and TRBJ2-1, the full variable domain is EADIYQTPRYLVIGTGKKITLECSQTMGHDKMYWYQQDPGMELHLIHYSYGVNSTEKGDLSSESTVSRIRTEHFPLTLESARPSHTSQYLCATYYNEQFFGPGTRLTVL.

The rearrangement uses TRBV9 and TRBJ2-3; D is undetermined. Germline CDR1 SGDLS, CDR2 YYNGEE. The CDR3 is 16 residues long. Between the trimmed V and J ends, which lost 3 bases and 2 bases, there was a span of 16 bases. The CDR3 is CASSAGPGYDTDTQYF. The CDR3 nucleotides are TGTGCCAGCAGCGCCGGCCCAGGATATGACACAGATACGCAGTATTTT.

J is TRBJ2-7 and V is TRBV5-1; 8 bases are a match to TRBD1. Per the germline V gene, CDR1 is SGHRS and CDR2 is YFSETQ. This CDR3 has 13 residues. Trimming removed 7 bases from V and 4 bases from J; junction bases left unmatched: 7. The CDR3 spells CASGPTGEYEQYF. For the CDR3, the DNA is TGCGCCAGCGGACCGACAGGGGAATACGAGCAGTACTTC.

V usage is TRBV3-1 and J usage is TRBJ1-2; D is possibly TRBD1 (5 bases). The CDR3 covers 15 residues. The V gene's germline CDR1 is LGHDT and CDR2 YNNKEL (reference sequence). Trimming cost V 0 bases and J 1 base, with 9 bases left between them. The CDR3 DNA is TGTGCCAGCAGCCAAGACGAGGGGAGTAACTATGGCTACACCTTC. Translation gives CASSQDEGSNYGYTF.

The CDR3, as DNA: TGTGCCAGCAGTCCACGGACAGGGGCGGAGGTAACCGGGGAGCTGTTTTTT. It specifies CASSPRTGAEVTGELFF. The V gene is TRBV2, the J gene TRBJ2-2, with TRBD1 identical over 9 bases. Germline-derived CDR1 and CDR2 are SNHLY and FYNNEI. The CDR3 is 17 amino acids. V shed 5 bases, J shed 5 bases, and the junction held 12 bases outside the gene matches. Full variable domain (rest looked up from reference TRBV2 and TRBJ2-2): EPEVTQTPSHQVTQMGQEVILRCVPISNHLYFYWYRQILGQKVEFLVSFYNNEISEKSEIFDDQFSVERPDGSNFTLKIRSTKLEDSAMYFCASSPRTGAEVTGELFFGEGSRLTVL.

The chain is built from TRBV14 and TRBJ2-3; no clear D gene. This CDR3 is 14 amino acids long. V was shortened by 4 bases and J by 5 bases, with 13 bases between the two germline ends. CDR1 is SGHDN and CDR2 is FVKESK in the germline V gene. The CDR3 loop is CASSLLRTIDTQYF. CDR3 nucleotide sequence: TGTGCCAGCAGCCTGTTACGAACGATAGATACGCAGTATTTT.

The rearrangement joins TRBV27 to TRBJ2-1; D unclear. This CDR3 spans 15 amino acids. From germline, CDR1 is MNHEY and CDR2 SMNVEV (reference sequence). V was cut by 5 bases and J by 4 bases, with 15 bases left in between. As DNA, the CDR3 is TGTGCCAGCAGTGCGGACCATGGGGAATACAATGAGCAGTTCTTC. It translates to CASSADHGEYNEQFF.

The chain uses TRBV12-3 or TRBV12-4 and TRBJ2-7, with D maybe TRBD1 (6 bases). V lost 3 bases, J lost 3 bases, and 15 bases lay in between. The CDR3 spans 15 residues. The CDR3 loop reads CASSFHRVGDYEQYF. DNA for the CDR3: TGTGCCAGCAGTTTCCACAGGGTTGGAGACTACGAGCAGTACTTC.

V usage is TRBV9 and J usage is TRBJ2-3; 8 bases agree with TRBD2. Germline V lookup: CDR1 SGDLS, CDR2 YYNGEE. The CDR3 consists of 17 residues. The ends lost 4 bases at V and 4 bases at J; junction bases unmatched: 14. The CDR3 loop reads CASSLLSGGRIADTQYF. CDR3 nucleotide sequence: TGTGCCAGCAGCCTTCTCTCGGGGGGGCGCATTGCAGATACGCAGTATTTT.

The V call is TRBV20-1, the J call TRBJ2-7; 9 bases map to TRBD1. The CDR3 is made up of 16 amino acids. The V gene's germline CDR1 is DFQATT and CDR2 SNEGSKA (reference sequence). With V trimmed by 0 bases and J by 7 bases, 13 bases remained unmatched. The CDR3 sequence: CSARDFRNRGLGEQYF. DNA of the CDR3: TGCAGTGCTAGAGATTTTCGGAACAGGGGGCTGGGGGAGCAGTACTTC.

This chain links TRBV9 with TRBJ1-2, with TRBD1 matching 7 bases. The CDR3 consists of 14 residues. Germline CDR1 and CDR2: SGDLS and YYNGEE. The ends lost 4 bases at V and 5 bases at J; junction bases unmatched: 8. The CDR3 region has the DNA TGTGCCAGCAGCAACCGGGACAGTTTATATGGCTACACCTTC. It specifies CASSNRDSLYGYTF.

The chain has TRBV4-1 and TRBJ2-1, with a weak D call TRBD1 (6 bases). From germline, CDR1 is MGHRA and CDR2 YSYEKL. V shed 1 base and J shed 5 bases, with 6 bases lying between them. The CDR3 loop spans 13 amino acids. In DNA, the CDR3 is TGCGCCAGCAGCCAAGGGGACAACAATGAGCAGTTCTTC. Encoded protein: CASSQGDNNEQFF.

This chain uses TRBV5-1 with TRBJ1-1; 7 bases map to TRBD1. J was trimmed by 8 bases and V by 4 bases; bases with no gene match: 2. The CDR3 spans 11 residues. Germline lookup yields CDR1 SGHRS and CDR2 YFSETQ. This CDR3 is CASSETGEAFF. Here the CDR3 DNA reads TGCGCCAGCAGCGAGACAGGGGAAGCTTTCTTT.